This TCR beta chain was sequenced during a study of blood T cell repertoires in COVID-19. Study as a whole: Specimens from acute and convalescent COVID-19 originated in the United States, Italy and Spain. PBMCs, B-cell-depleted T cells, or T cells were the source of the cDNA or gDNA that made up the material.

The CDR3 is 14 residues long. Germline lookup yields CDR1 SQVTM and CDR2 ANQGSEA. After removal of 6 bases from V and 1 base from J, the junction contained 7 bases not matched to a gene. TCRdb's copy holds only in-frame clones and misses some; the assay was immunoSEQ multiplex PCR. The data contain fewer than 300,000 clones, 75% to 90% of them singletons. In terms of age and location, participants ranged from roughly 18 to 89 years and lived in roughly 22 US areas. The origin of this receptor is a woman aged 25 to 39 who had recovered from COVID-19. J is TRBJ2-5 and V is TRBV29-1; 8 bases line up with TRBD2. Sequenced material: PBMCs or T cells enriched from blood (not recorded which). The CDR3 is CSVALAAIQETQYF. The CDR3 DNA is TGCAGCGTAGCACTAGCGGCGATCCAAGAGACCCAGTACTTC. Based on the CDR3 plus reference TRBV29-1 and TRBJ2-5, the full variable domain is SAVISQKPSRDICQRGTSLTIQCQVDSQVTMMFWYRQQPGQSLTLIATANQGSEATYESGFVIDKFPISRPNLTFSTLTVSNMSPEDSSIYLCSVALAAIQETQYFGPGTRLLVL.